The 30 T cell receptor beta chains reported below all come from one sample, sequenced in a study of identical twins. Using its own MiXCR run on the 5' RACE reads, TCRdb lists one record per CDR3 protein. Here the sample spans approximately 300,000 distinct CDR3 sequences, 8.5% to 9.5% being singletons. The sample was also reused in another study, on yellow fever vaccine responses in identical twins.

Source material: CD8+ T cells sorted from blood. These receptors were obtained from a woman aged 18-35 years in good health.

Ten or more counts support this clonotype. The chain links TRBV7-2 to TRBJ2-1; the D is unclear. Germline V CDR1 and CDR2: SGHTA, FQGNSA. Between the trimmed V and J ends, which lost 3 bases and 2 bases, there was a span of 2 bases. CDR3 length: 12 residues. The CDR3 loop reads CASSLAYNEQFF. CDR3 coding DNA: TGTGCCAGCAGCTTGGCCTACAATGAGCAGTTCTTC.

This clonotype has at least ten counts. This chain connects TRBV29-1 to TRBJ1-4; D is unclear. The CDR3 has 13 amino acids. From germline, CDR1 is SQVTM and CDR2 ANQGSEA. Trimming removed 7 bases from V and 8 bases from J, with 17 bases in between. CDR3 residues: CSARLTAREKLFF. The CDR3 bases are TGCAGCGCCCGCCTGACGGCTAGGGAAAAACTGTTTTTT. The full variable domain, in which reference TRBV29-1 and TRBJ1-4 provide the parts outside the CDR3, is SAVISQKPSRDICQRGTSLTIQCQVDSQVTMMFWYRQQPGQSLTLIATANQGSEATYESGFVIDKFPISRPNLTFSTLTVSNMSPEDSSIYLCSARLTAREKLFFGSGTQLSVL.

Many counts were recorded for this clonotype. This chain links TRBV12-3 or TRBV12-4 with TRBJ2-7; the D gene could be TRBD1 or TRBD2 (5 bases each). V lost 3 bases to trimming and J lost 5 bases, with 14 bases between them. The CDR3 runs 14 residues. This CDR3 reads CASSFSGTDNEQYF. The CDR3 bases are TGTGCCAGCAGTTTTTCGGGGACCGATAACGAGCAGTACTTC.

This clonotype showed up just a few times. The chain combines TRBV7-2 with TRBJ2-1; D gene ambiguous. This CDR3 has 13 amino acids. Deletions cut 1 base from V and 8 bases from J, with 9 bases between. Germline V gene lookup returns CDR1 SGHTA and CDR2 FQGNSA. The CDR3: CASSLGSPDEQFF. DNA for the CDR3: TGTGCCAGCAGCTTAGGGAGCCCGGATGAGCAGTTCTTC. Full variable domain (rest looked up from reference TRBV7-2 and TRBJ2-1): GAGVSQSPSNKVTEKGKDVELRCDPISGHTALYWYRQSLGQGLEFLIYFQGNSAPDKSGLPSDRFSAERTGGSVSTLTIQRTQQEDSAVYLCASSLGSPDEQFFGPGTRLTVL.

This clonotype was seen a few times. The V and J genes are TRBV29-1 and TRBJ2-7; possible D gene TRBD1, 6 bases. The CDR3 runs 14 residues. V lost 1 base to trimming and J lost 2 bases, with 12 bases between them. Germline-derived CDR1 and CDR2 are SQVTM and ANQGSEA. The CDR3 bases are TGCAGCGTTGAAGGGGGGCAGGGCGCCTACGAGCAGTACTTC. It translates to CSVEGGQGAYEQYF.

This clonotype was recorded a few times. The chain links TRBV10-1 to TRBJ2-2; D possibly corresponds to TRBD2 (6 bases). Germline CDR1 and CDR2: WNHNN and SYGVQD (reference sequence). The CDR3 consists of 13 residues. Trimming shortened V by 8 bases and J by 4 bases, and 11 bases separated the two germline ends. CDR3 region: CASGDSSTGELFF. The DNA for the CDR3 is TGCGCCAGCGGGGACTCAAGCACCGGGGAGCTGTTTTTT.

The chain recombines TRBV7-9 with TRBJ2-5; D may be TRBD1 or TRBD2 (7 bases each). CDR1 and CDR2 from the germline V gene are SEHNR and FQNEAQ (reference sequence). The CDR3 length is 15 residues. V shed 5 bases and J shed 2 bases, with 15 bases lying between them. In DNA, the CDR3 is TGTGCCAGCAGCCGAGCGGGGACAGTACAAGAGACCCAGTACTTC. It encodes CASSRAGTVQETQYF.

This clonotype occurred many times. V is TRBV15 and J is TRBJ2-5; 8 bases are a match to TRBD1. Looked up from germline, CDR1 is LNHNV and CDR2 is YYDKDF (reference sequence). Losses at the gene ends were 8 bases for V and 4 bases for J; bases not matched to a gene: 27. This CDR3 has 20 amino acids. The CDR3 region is CATGAGGIIGGQGSAETQYF. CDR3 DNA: TGTGCCACCGGAGCAGGCGGGATAATCGGCGGACAGGGAAGTGCAGAGACCCAGTACTTC.

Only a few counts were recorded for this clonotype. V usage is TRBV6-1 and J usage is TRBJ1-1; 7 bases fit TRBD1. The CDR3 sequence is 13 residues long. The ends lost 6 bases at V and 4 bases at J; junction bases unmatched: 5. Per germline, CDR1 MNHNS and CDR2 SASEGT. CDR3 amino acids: CASRQGTITEAFF. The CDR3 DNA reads TGTGCCAGCAGACAGGGGACGATCACTGAAGCTTTCTTT.

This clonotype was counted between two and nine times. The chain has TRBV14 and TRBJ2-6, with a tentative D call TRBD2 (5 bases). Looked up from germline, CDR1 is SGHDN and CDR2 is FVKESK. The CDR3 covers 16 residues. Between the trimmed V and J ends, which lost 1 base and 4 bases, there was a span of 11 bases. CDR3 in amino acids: CASSQVFRRGANVLTF. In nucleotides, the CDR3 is TGTGCCAGCAGCCAAGTCTTCAGGAGGGGGGCCAACGTCCTGACTTTC. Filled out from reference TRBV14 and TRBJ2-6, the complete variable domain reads EAGVTQFPSHSVIEKGQTVTLRCDPISGHDNLYWYRRVMGKEIKFLLHFVKESKQDESGMPNNRFLAERTGGTYSTLKVQPAELEDSGVYFCASSQVFRRGANVLTFGAGSRLTVL.

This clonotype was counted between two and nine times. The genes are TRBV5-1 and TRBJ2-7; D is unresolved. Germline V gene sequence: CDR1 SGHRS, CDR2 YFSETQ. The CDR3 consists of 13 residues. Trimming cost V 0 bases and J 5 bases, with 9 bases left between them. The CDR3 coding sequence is TGCGCCAGCAGCTTGGCTTTGGTGAACGAGCAGTACTTC. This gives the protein CASSLALVNEQYF.

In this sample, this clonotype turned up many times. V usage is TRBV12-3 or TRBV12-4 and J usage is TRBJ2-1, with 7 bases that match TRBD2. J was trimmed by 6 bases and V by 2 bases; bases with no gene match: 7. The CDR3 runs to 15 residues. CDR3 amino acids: CASSLLGGGINEQFF. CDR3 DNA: TGTGCCAGCAGTTTACTTGGCGGGGGTATCAATGAGCAGTTCTTC.

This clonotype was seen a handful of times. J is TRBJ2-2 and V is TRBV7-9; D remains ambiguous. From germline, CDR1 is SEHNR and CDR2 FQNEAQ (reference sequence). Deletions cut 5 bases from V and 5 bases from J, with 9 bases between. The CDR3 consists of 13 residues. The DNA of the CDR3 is TGTGCCAGCAGCCCAGAAATGACCGGGGAGCTGTTTTTT. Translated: CASSPEMTGELFF. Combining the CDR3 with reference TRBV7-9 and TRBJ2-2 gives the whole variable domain DTGVSQNPRHKITKRGQNVTFRCDPISEHNRLYWYRQTLGQGPEFLTYFQNEAQLEKSRLLSDRFSAERPKGSFSTLEIQRTEQGDSAMYLCASSPEMTGELFFGEGSRLTVL.

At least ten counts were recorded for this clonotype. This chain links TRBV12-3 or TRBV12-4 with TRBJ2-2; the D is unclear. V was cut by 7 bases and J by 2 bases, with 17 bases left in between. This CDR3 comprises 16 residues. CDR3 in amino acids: CASTKTESPNTGELFF. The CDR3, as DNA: TGTGCCAGCACTAAGACCGAGAGCCCCAACACCGGGGAGCTGTTTTTT.

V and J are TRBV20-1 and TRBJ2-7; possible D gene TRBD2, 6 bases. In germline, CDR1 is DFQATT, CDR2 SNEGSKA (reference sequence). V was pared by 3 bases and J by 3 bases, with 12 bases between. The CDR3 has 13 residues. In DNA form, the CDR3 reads TGCAGTGCTAGGGGAGGTCGGTTCTACGAGCAGTACTTC. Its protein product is CSARGGRFYEQYF.

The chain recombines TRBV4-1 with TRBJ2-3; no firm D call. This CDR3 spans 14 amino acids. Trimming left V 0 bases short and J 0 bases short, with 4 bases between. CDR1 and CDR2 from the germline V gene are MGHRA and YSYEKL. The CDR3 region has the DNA TGCGCCAGCAGCCAAGAGTTGAGCACAGATACGCAGTATTTT. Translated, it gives CASSQELSTDTQYF.

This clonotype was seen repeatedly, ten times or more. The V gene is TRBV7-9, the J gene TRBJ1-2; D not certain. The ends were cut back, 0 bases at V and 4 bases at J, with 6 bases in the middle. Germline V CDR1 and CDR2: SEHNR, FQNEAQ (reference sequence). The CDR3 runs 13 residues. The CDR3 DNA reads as TGTGCCAGCAGCTTAGCGGATTTCTATGGCTACACCTTC. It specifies CASSLADFYGYTF.

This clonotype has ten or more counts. This chain's CDR3 is CASSELGVGYQPQHF. The CDR3 DNA reads TGTGCCAGCAGTGAACTGGGGGTCGGGTATCAGCCCCAGCATTTT. This chain links TRBV2 with TRBJ1-5, with TRBD1 as a possible D gene (5 bases). This CDR3 comprises 15 residues. Germline lookup yields CDR1 SNHLY and CDR2 FYNNEI. V lost 2 bases and J 5 bases, leaving 13 bases between the germline ends.

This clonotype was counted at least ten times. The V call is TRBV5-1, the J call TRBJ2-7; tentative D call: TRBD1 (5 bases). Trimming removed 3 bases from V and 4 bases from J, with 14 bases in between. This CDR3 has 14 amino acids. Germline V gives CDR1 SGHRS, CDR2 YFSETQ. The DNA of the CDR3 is TGCGCCAGCAGCTACACGACAGACCGATACGAGCAGTACTTC. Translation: CASSYTTDRYEQYF.

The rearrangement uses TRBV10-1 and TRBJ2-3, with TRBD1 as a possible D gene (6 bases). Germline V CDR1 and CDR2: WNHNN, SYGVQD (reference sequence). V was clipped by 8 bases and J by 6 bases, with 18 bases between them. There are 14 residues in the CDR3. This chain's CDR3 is CASGVGTKSDTQYF. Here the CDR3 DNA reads TGCGCCAGCGGCGTCGGGACAAAATCCGATACGCAGTATTTT.

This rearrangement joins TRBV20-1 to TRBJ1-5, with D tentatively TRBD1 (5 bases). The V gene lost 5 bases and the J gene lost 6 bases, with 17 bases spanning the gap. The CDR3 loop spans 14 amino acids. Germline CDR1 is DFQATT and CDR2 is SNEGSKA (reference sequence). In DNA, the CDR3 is TGCAGTGCTGTTGACGGGGCAGACATTCAGCCCCAGCATTTT. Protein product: CSAVDGADIQPQHF.

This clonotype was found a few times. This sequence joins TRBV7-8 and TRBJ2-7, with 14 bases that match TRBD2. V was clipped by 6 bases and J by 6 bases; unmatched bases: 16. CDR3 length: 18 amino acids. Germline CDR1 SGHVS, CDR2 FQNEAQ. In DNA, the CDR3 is TGTGCCAGCAGTTTTTCTCGACTAGCGGGGGGGCGAGTTGGCGAGCAGTACTTC. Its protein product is CASSFSRLAGGRVGEQYF.

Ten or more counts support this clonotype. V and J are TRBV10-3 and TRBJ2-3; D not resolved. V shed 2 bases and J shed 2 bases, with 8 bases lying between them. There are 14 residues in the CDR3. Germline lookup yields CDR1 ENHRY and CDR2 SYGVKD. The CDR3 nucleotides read TGTGCCATCAGTGAGACGGGTCCCACAGATACGCAGTATTTT. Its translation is CAISETGPTDTQYF.

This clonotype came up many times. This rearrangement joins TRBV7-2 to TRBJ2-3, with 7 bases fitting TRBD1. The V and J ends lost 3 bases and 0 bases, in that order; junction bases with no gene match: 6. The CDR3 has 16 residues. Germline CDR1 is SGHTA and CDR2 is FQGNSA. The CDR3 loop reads CASSFTGVDSTDTQYF. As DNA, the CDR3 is TGTGCCAGCAGCTTCACAGGGGTGGATAGCACAGATACGCAGTATTTT.

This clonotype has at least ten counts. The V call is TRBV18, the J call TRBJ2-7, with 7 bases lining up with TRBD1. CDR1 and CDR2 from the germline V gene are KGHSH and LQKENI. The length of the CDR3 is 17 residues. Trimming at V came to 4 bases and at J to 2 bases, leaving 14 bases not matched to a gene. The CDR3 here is CASSRSTRDRTTYEQYF. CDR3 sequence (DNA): TGTGCCAGCTCACGGAGCACCCGGGACAGAACAACCTACGAGCAGTACTTC.

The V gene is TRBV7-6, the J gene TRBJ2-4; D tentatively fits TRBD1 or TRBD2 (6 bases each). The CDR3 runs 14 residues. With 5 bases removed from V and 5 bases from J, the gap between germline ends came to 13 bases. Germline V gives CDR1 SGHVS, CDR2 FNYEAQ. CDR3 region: CASSPGADQNIQYF. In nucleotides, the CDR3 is TGTGCCAGCAGCCCGGGGGCAGACCAAAACATTCAGTACTTC.

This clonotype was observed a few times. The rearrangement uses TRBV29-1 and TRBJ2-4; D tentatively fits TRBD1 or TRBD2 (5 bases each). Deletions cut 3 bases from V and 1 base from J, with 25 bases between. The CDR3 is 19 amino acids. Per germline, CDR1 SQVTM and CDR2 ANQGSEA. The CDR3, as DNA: TGCAGCGTTGAGGGACCCGGCCGAATGCTCGGCAGGGCCAAAAACATTCAGTACTTC. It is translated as CSVEGPGRMLGRAKNIQYF.

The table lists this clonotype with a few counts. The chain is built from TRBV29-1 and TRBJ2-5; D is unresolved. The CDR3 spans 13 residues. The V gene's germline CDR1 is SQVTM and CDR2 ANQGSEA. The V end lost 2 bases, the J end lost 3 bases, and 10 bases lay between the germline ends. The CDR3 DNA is TGCAGCGTTGAATCCAGGACCGAAGAGACCCAGTACTTC. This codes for CSVESRTEETQYF.

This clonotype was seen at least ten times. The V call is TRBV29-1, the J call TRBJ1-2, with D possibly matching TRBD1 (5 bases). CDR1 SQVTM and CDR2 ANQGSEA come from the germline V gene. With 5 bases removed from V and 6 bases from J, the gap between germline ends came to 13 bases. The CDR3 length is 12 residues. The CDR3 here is CSVSGTAHGYTF. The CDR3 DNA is TGCAGCGTTTCCGGGACGGCCCATGGCTACACCTTC.

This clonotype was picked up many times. CDR3: CASSYLSGGPQETQYF. The DNA of the CDR3 is TGTGCCAGCAGTTACCTCTCGGGGGGCCCCCAAGAGACCCAGTACTTC. The chain combines TRBV6-5 with TRBJ2-5, with D possibly TRBD2 on 7 matching bases. Looked up from germline, CDR1 is MNHEY and CDR2 is SVGAGI. Trimming stripped 2 bases from V and 1 base from J, with 14 bases between. The CDR3 has 16 residues.